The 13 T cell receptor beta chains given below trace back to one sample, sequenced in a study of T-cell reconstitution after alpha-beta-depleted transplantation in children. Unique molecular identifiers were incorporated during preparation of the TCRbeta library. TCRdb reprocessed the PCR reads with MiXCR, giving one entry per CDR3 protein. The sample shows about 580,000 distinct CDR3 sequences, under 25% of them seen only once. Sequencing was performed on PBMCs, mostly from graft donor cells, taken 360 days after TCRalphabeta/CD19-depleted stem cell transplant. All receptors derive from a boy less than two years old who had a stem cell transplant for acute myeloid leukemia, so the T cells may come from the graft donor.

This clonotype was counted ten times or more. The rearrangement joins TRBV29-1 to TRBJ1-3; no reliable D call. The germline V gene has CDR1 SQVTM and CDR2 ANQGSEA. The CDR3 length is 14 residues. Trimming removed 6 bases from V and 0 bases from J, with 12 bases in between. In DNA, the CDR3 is TGCAGCGTCACCACCGACCGCTCTGGAAACACCATATATTTT. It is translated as CSVTTDRSGNTIYF.

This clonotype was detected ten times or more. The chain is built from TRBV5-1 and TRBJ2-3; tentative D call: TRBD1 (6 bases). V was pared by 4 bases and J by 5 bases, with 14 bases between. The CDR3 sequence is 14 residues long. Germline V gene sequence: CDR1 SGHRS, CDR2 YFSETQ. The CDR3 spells CASSPIQGKDTQYF. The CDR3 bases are TGCGCCAGCAGCCCGATACAGGGTAAAGATACGCAGTATTTT.

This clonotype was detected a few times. The CDR3 DNA follows: TGCAGTGCTAGCCCCAGTGGGCCGAACACTGAAGCTTTCTTT. It translates to CSASPSGPNTEAFF. This rearrangement joins TRBV20-1 to TRBJ1-1; D not certain. This CDR3 contains 14 residues. Looked up from germline, CDR1 is DFQATT and CDR2 is SNEGSKA (reference sequence). V lost 3 bases to trimming and J lost 1 base, with 12 bases between them.

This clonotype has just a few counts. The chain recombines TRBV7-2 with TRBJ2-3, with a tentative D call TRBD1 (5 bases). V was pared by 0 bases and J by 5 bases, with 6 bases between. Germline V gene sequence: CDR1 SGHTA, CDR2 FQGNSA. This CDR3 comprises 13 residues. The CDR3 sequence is CASSLAQGDTQYF. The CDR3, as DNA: TGTGCCAGCAGCTTAGCGCAGGGAGATACGCAGTATTTT.

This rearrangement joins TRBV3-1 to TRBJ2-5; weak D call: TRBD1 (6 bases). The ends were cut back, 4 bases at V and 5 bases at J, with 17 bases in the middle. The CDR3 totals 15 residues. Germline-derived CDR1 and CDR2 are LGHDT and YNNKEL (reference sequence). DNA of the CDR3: TGTGCCAGCAGCCTCGACTACAGGGTTCGGGAGACCCAGTACTTC. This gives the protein CASSLDYRVRETQYF.

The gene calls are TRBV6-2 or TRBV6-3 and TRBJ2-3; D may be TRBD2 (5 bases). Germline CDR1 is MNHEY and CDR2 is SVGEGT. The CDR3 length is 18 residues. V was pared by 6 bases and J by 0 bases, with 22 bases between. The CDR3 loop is CASRGIAIHQTSTDTQYF. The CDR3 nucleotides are TGTGCCAGCAGGGGAATAGCGATACATCAAACTAGCACAGATACGCAGTATTTT.

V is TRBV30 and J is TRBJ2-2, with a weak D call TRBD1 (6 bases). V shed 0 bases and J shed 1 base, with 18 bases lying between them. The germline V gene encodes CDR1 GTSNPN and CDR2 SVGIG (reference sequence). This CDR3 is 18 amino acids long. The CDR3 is CAWSVWFRQALNTGELFF. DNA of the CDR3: TGTGCCTGGAGTGTATGGTTCCGACAGGCCTTGAACACCGGGGAGCTGTTTTTT. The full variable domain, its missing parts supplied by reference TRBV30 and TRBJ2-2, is SQTIHQWPATLVQPVGSPLSLECTVEGTSNPNLYWYRQAAGRGLQLLFYSVGIGQISSEVPQNLSASRPQDRQFILSSKKLLLSDSGFYLCAWSVWFRQALNTGELFFGEGSRLTVL.

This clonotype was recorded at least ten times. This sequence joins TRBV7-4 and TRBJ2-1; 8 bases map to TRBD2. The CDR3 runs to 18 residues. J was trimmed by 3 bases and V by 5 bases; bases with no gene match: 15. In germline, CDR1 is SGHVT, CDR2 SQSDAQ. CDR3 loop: CASSPLAAGTSSYNEQFF. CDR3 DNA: TGTGCCAGCAGCCCCCTCGCGGCCGGGACTAGTAGCTACAATGAGCAGTTCTTC.

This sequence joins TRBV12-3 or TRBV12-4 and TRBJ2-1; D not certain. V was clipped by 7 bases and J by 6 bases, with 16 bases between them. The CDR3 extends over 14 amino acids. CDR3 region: CASMSPSGPNEQFF. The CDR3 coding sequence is TGTGCCAGCATGTCCCCCTCTGGACCCAATGAGCAGTTCTTC.

The CDR3 DNA reads TGTGCCAGCAGTGAGAGGGAGGGTCAGCCCCAGCATTTT. This codes for CASSEREGQPQHF. V and J are TRBV2 and TRBJ1-5; D gene uncertain. CDR1 is SNHLY and CDR2 is FYNNEI in the germline V gene. This CDR3 spans 13 amino acids. The V gene lost 3 bases and the J gene lost 6 bases, with 9 bases spanning the gap.

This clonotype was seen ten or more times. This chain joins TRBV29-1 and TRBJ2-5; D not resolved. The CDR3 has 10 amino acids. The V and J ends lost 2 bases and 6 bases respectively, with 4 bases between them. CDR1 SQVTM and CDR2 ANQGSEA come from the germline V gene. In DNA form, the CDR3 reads TGCAGCGTTGAAATAAAGACCCAGTACTTC. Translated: CSVEIKTQYF. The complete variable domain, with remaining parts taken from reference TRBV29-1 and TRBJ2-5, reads SAVISQKPSRDICQRGTSLTIQCQVDSQVTMMFWYRQQPGQSLTLIATANQGSEATYESGFVIDKFPISRPNLTFSTLTVSNMSPEDSSIYLCSVEIKTQYFGPGTRLLVL.

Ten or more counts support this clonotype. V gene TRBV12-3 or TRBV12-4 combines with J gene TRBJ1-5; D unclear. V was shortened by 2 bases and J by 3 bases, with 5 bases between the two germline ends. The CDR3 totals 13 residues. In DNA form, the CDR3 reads TGTGCCAGCAGTTTACGGCCCAATCAGCCCCAGCATTTT. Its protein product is CASSLRPNQPQHF.

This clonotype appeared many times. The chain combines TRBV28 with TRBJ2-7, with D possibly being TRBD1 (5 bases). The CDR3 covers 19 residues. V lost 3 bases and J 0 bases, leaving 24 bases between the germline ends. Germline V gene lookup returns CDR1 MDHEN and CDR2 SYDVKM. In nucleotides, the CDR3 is TGTGCCAGCAGTTTGGGGCCCTTCATTGGGGAACGACCCTCCTACGAGCAGTACGTC. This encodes CASSLGPFIGERPSYEQYV.